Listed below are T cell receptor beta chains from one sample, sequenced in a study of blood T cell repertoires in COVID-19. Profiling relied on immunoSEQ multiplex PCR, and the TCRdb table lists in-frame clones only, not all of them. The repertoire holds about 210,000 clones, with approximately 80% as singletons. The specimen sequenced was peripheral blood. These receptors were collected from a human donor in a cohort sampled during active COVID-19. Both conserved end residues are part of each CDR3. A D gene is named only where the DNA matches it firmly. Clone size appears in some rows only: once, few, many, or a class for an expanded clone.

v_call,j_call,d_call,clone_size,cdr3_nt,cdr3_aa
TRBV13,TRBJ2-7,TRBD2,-,TGTGCCAGCAGCTTAGGGGGGAGGGCCCCGTTGCAGTACTTC,CASSLGGRAPLQYF
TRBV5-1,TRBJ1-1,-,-,TGCGCCAGCAGCTTGGGGGCAGGGATGAACACTGAAGCTTTCTTT,CASSLGAGMNTEAFF
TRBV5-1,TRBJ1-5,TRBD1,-,TGCGCCAGCAGCTTCTTATCCCCGGGACAGGGGAATCAGCCCCAGCATTTT,CASSFLSPGQGNQPQHF
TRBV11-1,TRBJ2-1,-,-,TGTGCCAGCAGCTTATGGTCCCAAGGGGATGAGCAGTTCTTC,CASSLWSQGDEQFF
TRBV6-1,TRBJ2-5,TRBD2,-,TGTGCCAGCAGTGATGCGGGGGGAGAGACCCAGTACTTC,CASSDAGGETQYF
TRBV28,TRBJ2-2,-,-,TGTGCCAGCAGTTCGCCGGGACAGAACACCGGGGAGCTGTTTTTT,CASSSPGQNTGELFF
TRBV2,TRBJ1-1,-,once,TGTGCCAGCAGTGAGGCAGGGTTGGTCACTGAAGCTTTCTTT,CASSEAGLVTEAFF
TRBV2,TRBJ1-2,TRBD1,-,TGTGCCAGCAGAACCGGGACAGGGGATGGCTACACCTTC,CASRTGTGDGYTF
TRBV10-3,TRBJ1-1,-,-,TGTGCCATCAGTGATAGGAACACTGAAGCTTTCTTT,CAISDRNTEAFF
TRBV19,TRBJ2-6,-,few,TGTGCCAGTGCGTCGACAGGTGGGGCCAACGTCCTGACTTTC,CASASTGGANVLTF
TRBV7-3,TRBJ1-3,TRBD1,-,TGTGCCAGCAGCTGGACAGGGACGGGAGGAAACACCATATATTTT,CASSWTGTGGNTIYF
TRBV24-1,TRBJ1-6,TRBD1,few,TGTGCCACGGAGGAGGGGGCGGTGACGGACGATAATTCACCCCTCCACTTT,CATEEGAVTDDNSPLHF
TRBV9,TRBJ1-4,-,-,TGTGCCAGCAGCGTATCCCCCAGGACAACTAATGAAAAACTGTTTTTT,CASSVSPRTTNEKLFF
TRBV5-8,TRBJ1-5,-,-,TGTGCCAGCAGCTTGCGAGACAGCTATAGCAATCAGCCCCAGCATTTT,CASSLRDSYSNQPQHF
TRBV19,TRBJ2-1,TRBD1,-,TGTGCCAGTAGTGCATCCGGACAGGGTGTCGTACAGTTCTTC,CASSASGQGVVQFF
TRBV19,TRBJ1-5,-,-,TGTGCCAGTAGTGTCACCACGTACGGGGATAGCAATCAGCCCCAGCATTTT,CASSVTTYGDSNQPQHF
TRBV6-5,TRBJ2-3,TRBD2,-,TGTGCCAGCCGGGGGGTCACAGATACGCAGTATTTT,CASRGVTDTQYF
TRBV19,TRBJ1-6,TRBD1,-,TGTGCCAGTAGTCTACATGGGGACAGCTCCTATAATTCACCCCTCCACTTT,CASSLHGDSSYNSPLHF